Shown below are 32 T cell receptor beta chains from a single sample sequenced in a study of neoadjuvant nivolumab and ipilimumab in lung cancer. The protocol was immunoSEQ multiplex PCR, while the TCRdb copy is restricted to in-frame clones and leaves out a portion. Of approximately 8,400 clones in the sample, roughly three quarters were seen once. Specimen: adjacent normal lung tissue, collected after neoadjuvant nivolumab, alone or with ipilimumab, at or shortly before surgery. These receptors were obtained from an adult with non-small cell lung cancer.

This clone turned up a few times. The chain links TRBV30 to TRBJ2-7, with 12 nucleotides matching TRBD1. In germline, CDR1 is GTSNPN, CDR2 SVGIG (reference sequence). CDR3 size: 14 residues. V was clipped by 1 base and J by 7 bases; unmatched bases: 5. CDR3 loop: CAWSAGTGGFEQYF. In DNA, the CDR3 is TGTGCCTGGAGTGCCGGGACAGGGGGCTTTGAGCAGTACTTC.

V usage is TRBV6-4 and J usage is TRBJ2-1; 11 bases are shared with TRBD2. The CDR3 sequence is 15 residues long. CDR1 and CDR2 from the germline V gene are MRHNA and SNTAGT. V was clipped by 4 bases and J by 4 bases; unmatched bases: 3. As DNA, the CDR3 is TGTGCCAGCAGTGCGACTAGCGGGGATTACAATGAGCAGTTCTTC. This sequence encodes CASSATSGDYNEQFF.

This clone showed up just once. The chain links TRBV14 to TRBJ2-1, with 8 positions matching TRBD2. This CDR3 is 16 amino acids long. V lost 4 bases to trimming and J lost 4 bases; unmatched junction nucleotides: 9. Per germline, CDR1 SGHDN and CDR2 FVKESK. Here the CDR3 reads CASSPLSGVQYNEQFF. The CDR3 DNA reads TGTGCCAGCAGCCCCCTTAGCGGGGTGCAATACAATGAGCAGTTCTTC.

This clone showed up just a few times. CDR3 sequence: CAGAIMGLNTEAFF. CDR3 coding DNA: TGTGCTGGGGCAATCATGGGACTTAACACTGAAGCTTTCTTT. This chain joins TRBV7-9 and TRBJ1-1; D is perhaps TRBD1 (5 bases). Per germline, CDR1 SEHNR and CDR2 FQNEAQ (reference sequence). There are 14 residues in the CDR3.

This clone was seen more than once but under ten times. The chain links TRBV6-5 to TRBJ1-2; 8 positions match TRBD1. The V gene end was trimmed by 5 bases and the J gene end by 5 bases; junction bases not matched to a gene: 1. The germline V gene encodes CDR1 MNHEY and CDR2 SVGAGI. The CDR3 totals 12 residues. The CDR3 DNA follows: TGTGCCAGCAGTCGGACAGGGTATGGCTACACCTTC. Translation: CASSRTGYGYTF.

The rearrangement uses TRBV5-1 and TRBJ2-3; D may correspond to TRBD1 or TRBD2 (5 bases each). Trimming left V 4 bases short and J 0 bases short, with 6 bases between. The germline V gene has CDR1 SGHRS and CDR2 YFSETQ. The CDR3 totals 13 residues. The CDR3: CASSRDSTDTQYF. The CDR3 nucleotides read TGCGCCAGCAGCCGGGACAGCACAGATACGCAGTATTTT.

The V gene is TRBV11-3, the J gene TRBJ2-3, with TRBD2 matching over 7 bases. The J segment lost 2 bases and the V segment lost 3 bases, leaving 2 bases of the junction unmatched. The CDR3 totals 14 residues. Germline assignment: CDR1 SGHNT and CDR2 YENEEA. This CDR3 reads CASSFGGITDTQYF. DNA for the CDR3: TGTGCCAGCAGCTTCGGGGGGATCACAGATACGCAGTATTTT. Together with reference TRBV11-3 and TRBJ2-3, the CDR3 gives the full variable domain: EAGVVQSPRYKIIEKKQPVAFWCNPISGHNTLYWYLQNLGQGPELLIRYENEEAVDDSQLPKDRFSAERLKGVDSTLKIQPAELGDSAVYLCASSFGGITDTQYFGPGTRLTVL.

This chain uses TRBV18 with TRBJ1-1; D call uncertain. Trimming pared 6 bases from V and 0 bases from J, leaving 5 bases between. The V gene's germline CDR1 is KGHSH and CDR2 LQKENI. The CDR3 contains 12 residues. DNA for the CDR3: TGTGCCAGCTCCGCCTTGAACACTGAAGCTTTCTTT. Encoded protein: CASSALNTEAFF.

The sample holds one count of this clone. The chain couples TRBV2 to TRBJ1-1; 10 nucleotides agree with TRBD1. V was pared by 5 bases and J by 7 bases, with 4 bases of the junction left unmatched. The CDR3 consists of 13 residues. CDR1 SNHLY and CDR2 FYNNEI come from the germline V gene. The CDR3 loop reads CASSFGQGVEAFF. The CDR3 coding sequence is TGTGCCAGCAGTTTCGGACAGGGGGTTGAAGCTTTCTTT.

CDR3 residues: CASSLGALAGPHGELFF. The CDR3 DNA reads TGCGCCAGCAGCTTGGGCGCACTAGCGGGGCCGCACGGGGAGCTGTTTTTT. The gene calls are TRBV5-1 and TRBJ2-2, with TRBD2 identical over 10 bases. The CDR3 is 17 amino acids. V was pared by 0 bases and J by 7 bases, with 9 bases of the junction left unmatched. Per the germline V gene, CDR1 is SGHRS and CDR2 is YFSETQ.

The CDR3 coding sequence is TGTGCCAGCAGGAAGTCTAGCAATCAGCCCCAGCATTTT. This codes for CASRKSSNQPQHF. The chain couples TRBV6-5 to TRBJ1-5; D unresolved. The CDR3 is 13 residues long. Looked up from germline, CDR1 is MNHEY and CDR2 is SVGAGI. V was clipped by 6 bases and J by 0 bases, with 6 bases between them.

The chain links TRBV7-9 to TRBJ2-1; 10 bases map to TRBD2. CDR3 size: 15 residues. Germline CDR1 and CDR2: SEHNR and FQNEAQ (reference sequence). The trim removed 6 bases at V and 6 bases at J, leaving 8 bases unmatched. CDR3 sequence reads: CASRMSGGAINEQFF. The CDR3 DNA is TGTGCCAGCAGGATGAGCGGGGGGGCGATCAATGAGCAGTTCTTC.

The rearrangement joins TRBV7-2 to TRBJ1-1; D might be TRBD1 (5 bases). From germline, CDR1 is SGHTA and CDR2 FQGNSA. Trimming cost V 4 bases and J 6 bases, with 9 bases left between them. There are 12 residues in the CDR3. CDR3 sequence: CASSWVGPEAFF. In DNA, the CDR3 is TGTGCCAGCAGCTGGGTGGGACCTGAAGCTTTCTTT.

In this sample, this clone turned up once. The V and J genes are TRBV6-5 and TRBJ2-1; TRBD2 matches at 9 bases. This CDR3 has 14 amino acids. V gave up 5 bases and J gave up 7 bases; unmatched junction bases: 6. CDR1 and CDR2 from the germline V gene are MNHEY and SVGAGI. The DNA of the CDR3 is TGTGCCAGCAGTCTAGCGGGGTTGTTTAATGAGCAGTTCTTC. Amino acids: CASSLAGLFNEQFF.

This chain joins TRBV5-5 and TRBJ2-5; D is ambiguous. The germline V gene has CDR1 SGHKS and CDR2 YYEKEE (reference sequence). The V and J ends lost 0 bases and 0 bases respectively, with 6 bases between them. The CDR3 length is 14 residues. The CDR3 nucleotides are TGTGCCAGCAGCTTGGCTCCGTACCAAGAGACCCAGTACTTC. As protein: CASSLAPYQETQYF.

The CDR3 here is CASSFYVGRTYNEQFF. As DNA, the CDR3 is TGTGCCAGCAGCTTCTACGTGGGTAGGACCTACAATGAGCAGTTCTTC. The rearrangement links TRBV11-1 to TRBJ2-1; D is unclear. The CDR3 runs to 16 residues. Deletions cut 3 bases from V and 2 bases from J, with 14 bases between. Germline lookup yields CDR1 SGHAT and CDR2 FQDESV (reference sequence).

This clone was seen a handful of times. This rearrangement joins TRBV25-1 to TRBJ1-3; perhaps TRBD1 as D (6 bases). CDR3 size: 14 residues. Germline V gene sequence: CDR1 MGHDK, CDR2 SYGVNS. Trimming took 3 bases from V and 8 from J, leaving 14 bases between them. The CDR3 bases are TGTGCCAGCAGTGATTCCGCACAGGGAGACACCATATATTTT. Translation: CASSDSAQGDTIYF.

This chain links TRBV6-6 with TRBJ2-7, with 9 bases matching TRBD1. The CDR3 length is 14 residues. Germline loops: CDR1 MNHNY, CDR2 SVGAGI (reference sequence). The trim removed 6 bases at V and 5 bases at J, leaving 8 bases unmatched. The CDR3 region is CASRDWGQGNEQYF. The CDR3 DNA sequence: TGTGCCAGCAGGGATTGGGGACAGGGAAACGAGCAGTACTTC.

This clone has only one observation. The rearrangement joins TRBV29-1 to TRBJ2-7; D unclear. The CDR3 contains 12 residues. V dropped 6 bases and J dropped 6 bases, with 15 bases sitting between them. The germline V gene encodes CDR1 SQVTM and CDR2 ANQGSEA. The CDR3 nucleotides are TGCAGCGTGGTTTTAAGCCGATTCGAGCAGTACTTC. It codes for CSVVLSRFEQYF.

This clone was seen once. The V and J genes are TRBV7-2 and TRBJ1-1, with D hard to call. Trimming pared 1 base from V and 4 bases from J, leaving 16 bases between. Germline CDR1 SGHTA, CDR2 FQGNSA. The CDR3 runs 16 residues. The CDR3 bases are TGTGCCAGCAGCTTAGGGGCAGCGGGCGGTGTCACTGAAGCTTTCTTT. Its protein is CASSLGAAGGVTEAFF.

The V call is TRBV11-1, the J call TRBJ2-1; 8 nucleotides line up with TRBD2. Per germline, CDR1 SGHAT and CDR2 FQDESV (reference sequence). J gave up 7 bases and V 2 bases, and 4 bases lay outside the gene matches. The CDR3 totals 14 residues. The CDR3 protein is CASSLRGGQNEQFF. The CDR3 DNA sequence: TGTGCCAGCAGCTTACGGGGGGGCCAAAATGAGCAGTTCTTC.

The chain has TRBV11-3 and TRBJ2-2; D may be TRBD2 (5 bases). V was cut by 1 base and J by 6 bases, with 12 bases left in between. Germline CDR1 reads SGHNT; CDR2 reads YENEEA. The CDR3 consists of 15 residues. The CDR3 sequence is CASSLGPRVSGELFF. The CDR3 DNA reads TGTGCCAGCAGCTTAGGACCGAGGGTTTCCGGGGAGCTGTTTTTT. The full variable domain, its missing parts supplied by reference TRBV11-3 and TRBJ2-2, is EAGVVQSPRYKIIEKKQPVAFWCNPISGHNTLYWYLQNLGQGPELLIRYENEEAVDDSQLPKDRFSAERLKGVDSTLKIQPAELGDSAVYLCASSLGPRVSGELFFGEGSRLTVL.

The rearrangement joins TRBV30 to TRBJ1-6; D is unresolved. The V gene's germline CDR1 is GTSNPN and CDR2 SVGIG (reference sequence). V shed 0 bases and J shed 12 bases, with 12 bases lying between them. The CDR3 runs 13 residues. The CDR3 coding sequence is TGTGCCTGGAGTGTACCAGGCCGGGAACCCCTCCACTTT. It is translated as CAWSVPGREPLHF.

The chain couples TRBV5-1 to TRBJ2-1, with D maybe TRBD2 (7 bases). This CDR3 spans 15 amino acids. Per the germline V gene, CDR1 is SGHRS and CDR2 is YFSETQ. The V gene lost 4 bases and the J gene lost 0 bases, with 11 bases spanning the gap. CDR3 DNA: TGCGCCAGCAGCAGGGGGGGGTTCTCCTACAATGAGCAGTTCTTC. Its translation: CASSRGGFSYNEQFF.

In DNA form, the CDR3 reads TGTGCCAGCAGTTTAACGGGACAGGGGTTATTGGGCGGCTACACCTTC. Amino acids: CASSLTGQGLLGGYTF. The chain carries TRBV28 and TRBJ1-2; 10 bases are a match to TRBD1. The germline V gene has CDR1 MDHEN and CDR2 SYDVKM. CDR3 length: 16 residues. V trimming: 2 bases; J trimming: 8 bases; junction bases outside the gene matches: 11.

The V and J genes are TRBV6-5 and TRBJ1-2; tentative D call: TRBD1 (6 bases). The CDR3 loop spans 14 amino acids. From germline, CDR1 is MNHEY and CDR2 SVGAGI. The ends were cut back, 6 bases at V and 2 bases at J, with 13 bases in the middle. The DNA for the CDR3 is TGTGCCAGCAGCCCTCTCCAGGGGAACTATGGCTACACCTTC. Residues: CASSPLQGNYGYTF.

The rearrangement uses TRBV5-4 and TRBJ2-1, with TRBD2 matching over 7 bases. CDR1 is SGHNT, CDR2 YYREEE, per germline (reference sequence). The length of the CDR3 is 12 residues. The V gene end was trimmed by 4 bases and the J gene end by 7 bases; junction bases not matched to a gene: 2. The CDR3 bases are TGTGCCAGCAGCCCTAGCGGTAATGAGCAGTTCTTC. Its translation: CASSPSGNEQFF. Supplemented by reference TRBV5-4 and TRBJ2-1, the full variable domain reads ETGVTQSPTHLIKTRGQQVTLRCSSQSGHNTVSWYQQALGQGPQFIFQYYREEENGRGNFPPRFSGLQFPNYSSELNVNALELDDSALYLCASSPSGNEQFFGPGTRLTVL.

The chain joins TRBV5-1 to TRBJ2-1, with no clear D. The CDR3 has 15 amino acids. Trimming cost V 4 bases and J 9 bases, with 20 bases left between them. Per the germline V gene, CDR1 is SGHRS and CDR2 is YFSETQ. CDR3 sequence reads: CASSIGSGHVGEQFF. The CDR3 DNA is TGCGCCAGCAGCATCGGGTCCGGGCATGTGGGTGAGCAGTTCTTC.

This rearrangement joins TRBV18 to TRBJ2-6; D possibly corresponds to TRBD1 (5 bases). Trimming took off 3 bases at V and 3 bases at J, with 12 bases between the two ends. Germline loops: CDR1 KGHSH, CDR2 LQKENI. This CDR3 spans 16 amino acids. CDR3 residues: CASSPRQSDGANVLTF. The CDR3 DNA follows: TGTGCCAGCTCACCGCGACAGAGTGATGGGGCCAACGTCCTGACTTTC.

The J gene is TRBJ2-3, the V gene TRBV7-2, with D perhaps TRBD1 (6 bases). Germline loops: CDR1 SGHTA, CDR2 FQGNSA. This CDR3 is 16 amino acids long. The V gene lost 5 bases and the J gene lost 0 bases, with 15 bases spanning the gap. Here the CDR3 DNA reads TGTGCCAGCAGCGCAACCGGGACATTTAGCACAGATACGCAGTATTTT. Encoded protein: CASSATGTFSTDTQYF.

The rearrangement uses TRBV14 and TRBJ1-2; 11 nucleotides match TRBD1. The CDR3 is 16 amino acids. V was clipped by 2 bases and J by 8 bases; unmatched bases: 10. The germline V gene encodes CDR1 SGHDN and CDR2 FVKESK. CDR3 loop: CASSQITGQGARGYTF. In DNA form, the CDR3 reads TGTGCCAGCAGCCAAATAACAGGACAGGGGGCGAGAGGCTACACCTTC.

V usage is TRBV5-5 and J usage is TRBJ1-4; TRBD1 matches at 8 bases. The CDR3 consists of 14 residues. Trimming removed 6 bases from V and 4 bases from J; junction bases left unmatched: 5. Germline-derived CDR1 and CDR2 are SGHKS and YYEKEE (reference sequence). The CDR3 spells CASKPGQDNEKLFF. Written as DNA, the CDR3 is TGTGCCAGCAAACCGGGACAGGATAATGAAAAACTGTTTTTT.